This T cell receptor (beta chain) was identified in a study of T cell responses to AZD1222 COVID-19 vaccine (dated by TCRdb to about 2021). At the level of the whole study: AZD1222 recipients with second doses at about 4 weeks or about 12 weeks were pooled, because spike-specific TCR depth and breadth did not differ between schedules. A total of around 240 trial participants underwent TCR sequencing, of whom under 220 had received two doses of AZD1222 and some 25 had received two doses of the MenACWY control vaccine. Trial participants were enrolled by age into subgroups of 18-55, 56-69 and 70-plus years, and about 150, 27 and 61 TCR-sequenced participants, respectively, were included in these subgroups. General conclusions and limits of the study: Most participants were white British and females outnumbered males, and the authors suggested that clonal diversity may have been underestimated. In the small 56-69-year group, the increase in depth fell short of significance, most likely because of low power. Epitopes outside the regions mutated in the B.1.351 and B.1.1.7 variants were reportedly recognized by nearly half of the unique spike-specific TCRs. Conclusions about previously exposed vaccinees are limited, since just six AZD1222 recipients were seropositive for SARS-CoV-2 at baseline. No day 14 peak-response samples were available, so repertoires were characterized only after the peak T cell response. The vaccine-associated CD4 TCRs covered the entire spike protein, and the dominant responses fell in regions 160-218 and 743-854. Spike-specific TCR breadth and depth rose significantly after two AZD1222 doses compared with day 0 and with MenACWY recipients.

The V end gives up 7 bases and the J end 0 bases, leaving 5 bases in the junction not matched to a gene. The CDR3 has 14 amino acids, counting the end cysteine and phenylalanine. The DNA shown is the 42-base CDR3, in frame from base 1. As encoded in the germline V gene, CDR1 is MNHEY while CDR2 is SVGAGI. The time point label of this sample denotes: baseline before first vaccination. The vaccinee samples were drawn from two UK trials, COV001 and COV002, one of which was a single-blind randomized controlled phase 2/3 trial testing AZD1222 (ChAdOx1 nCoV-19) in healthy adults. For TCRbeta chain sequencing, PBMC samples from trial participants were taken at day 0 and at day 28 after the second dose. The CDR3 regions of human TCRbeta chains were analyzed by immunosequencing. The study's processing was this. TCRs in the repertoires were compared against a reference library of SARS-CoV-2-specific TCRs that had been generated with the MIRA antigen-specificity platform. Breadth was defined as the fraction of unique TCRs that were SARS-CoV-2-associated, and depth was defined as the fraction of total T cells that were SARS-CoV-2-associated. Each spike-specific TCR was assigned to its reactive spike region and to a CD4 or CD8 class using the MIRA data. Log10-transformed breadth and depth values were compared by one-way ANOVA with Sidak's multiple comparisons tests. TCRdb re-hosts the immuneACCESS table, in-frame sequences only. Its copies lack some clones; in the studies checked, an unresolved V gene accounts for under half of them, and the cause for the rest is not known. That table furnishes V, J and clone size, whereas the DNA furnished D and trimming. This sample has approximately 160,000 clones in its table, and less than 95% of those were observed once. The biggest ten clones account for approximately 4.4% of the sample.

Of note for this clone: Its antigen specificity is not known. No much larger clonotype is one base removed from it; base qualities were not supplied.

The input for sequencing was peripheral blood, taken on day 0 of AZD1222 vaccination. The chain is assembled from TRBV6-5 and TRBJ1-2; 7 middle bases align to TRBD1. The receptor comes from an adult in good health. The CDR3 protein: CASTDRASNYGYTF. The nucleotides read TGTGCCAGCACCGACAGGGCCTCTAACTATGGCTACACCTTC.